This T cell receptor beta chain was captured by sequencing in a study of Ad26.COV2.S vaccination and SARS-CoV-2 variants (dated by TCRdb to about 2021). With respect to the entire study: Vaccine-arm donors came from COV1001, a multicentre, randomized, double-blind, placebo-controlled phase I-IIa trial of Ad26.COV2.S in healthy adults. Ad26.COV2.S was administered intramuscularly at 5 x 10^10 or 1 x 10^11 viral particles, either as a single shot or as two shots given 56 days apart. Sequencing of the TCRbeta repertoire served to evaluate the specificity and breadth of SARS-CoV-2-reactive T cell receptors following Ad26.COV2.S vaccination. The TCR-sequenced set comprised approximately 32 samples: some 19 Ad26.COV2.S vaccine recipients, 5 placebo recipients and 8 SARS-CoV-2 convalescent individuals. Trial participants were randomized into five groups of five: low-dose or high-dose Ad26.COV2.S given once or twice, or placebo on both occasions. Investigators did not know the trial group allocation while performing experiments and assessing outcomes. What the research found in general, with its limitations: Substantial breadth of spike-specific CD8+ and CD4+ T cell responses was reported after vaccination. The study lacked the statistical power to compare responses across vaccine doses or regimens. Vaccine and placebo recipients had comparable non-spike TCR breadth, which fits with the vaccine containing only spike. According to the authors, total T cell responses may have been underestimated by the TCR breadth and depth analyses. Ad26.COV2.S recipients had higher spike-specific TCR breadth than placebo recipients (P = 0.0014).

To note about this clone: It lacks a known antigen. Base qualities are not at hand, and no much larger clone is one base apart.

The treatment or condition label on this specimen signifies: roughly 19 received Ad26.COV2.S at low or high dose, single or two shots; several received placebo; per-sample allocation not given. Repertoires of vaccine and placebo recipients were sequenced from samples taken on day 63 after the first injection. In Cohort 1b, around 25 adults aged 18-55 years were enrolled at a single site in Boston, USA, between 29 July and 7 August 2020. Ad26.COV2.S consisted of a replication-incompetent adenovirus type 26 vector by which a prefusion-stabilized SARS-CoV-2 spike protein from the original Wuhan strain was expressed. The immunoSEQ Assay was the method used to sequence TCRbeta CDR3 regions. After extraction, genomic DNA underwent amplification by bias-controlled multiplex PCR, followed by high-throughput sequencing. In the authors' own workflow: To quantify the absolute abundance of every unique TCRbeta CDR3 region, sequences were collapsed and filtered. T cell fraction was estimated by normalizing TCRbeta template counts to usable DNA, with usable DNA measured through amplification of reference genes found in all nucleated cells. Repertoire TCRs were annotated as SARS-CoV-2-specific when V gene, CDR3 amino acid sequence and J gene were exactly matched to a known reactive TCR set. MIRA supplied the reference SARS-CoV-2 TCR set, which was filtered for enrichment in COVID-19-positive ImmuneCODE repertoires so that public or cross-reactive TCRs were removed. Drawing on the MIRA antigens, annotated TCRs were analysed further at the level of specific ORF or position within ORF. Depth was the summed frequency of annotated unique rearrangements, while breadth was defined as annotated unique rearrangements over total unique productive rearrangements. TCR breadth was compared between groups using two-sided Wilcoxon rank-sum tests. TCRdb holds this immuneACCESS table with in-frame rearrangements only. Some clones are missing; in checked studies, unresolved V genes explain under half, and the rest has no known cause. The V and J calls and the clone size are those of that table, but D and trimming were determined from the DNA. This sample gives roughly 460,000 clones in total; 89% of them show up just once. The ten largest clones add up to 1.7% of the sample.

V is pared back by 7 bases and J by 4 bases, with 8 bases lying between the germline termini. Sequences LNHDA (CDR1) and SQIVND (CDR2) are obtained from the germline V gene (reference sequence). The CDR3 sequence holds 12 residues, the cysteine and phenylalanine included. Only CDR3 DNA remains: 36 bases, in frame from the first base. The receptor's source is a person between 18 and 59 years old who received the Ad26.COV2.S COVID-19 vaccine or a placebo. The V gene is TRBV19 and the J gene is TRBJ1-3; confidence is insufficient to name the D gene. Material: peripheral blood, obtained in a trial of Ad26.COV2.S vaccine versus placebo. The CDR3 amino acid sequence is: CASIGQGNTIYF. The bases are TGTGCCAGTATTGGGCAGGGAAACACCATATATTTT.